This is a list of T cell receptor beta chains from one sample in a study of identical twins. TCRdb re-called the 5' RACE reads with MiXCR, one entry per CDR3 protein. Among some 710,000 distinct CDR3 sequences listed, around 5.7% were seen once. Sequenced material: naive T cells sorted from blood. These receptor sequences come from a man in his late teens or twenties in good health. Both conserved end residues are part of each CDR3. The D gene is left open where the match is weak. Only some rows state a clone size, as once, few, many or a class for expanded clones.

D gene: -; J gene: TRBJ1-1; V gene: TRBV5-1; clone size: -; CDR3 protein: CASSFQAVNTEAFF; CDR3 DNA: TGCGCCAGCAGCTTTCAAGCGGTGAACACTGAAGCTTTCTTT
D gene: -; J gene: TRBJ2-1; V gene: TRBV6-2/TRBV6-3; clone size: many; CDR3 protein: CASSPLGSYNEQFF; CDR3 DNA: TGTGCCAGCAGCCCTCTGGGCTCCTACAATGAGCAGTTCTTC
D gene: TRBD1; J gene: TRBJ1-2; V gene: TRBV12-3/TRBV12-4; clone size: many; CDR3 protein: CASSHRTGGNYGYTF; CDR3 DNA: TGTGCCAGCAGTCACCGGACAGGGGGGAACTATGGCTACACCTTC
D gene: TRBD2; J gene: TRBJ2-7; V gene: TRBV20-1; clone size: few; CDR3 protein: CSAEPYGRFYEQYF; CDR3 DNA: TGCAGTGCCGAGCCCTACGGGAGGTTCTACGAGCAGTACTTC
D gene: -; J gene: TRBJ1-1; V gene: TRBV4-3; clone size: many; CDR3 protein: CASSQDLGHMNTEAFF; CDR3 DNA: TGCGCCAGCAGCCAAGATCTGGGACACATGAACACTGAAGCTTTCTTT
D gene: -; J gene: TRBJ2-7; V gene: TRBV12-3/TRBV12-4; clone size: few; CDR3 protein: CASSLQGLQYF; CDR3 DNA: TGTGCCAGCAGTTTGCAGGGGTTGCAGTACTTC
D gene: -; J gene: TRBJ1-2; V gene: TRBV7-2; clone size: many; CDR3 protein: CASSLGARADYGYTF; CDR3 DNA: TGTGCCAGCAGCTTAGGTGCCAGGGCAGACTATGGCTACACCTTC
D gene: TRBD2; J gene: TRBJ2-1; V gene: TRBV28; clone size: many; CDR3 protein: CASSLKGPGLAGGPPFF; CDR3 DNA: TGTGCCAGCAGTTTAAAAGGCCCGGGACTAGCGGGAGGGCCGCCGTTCTTC
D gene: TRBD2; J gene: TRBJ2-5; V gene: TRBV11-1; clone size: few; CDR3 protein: CASSLALMPGGRGETQYF; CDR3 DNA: TGTGCCAGCAGCTTAGCGCTGATGCCGGGAGGGCGGGGTGAGACCCAGTACTTC
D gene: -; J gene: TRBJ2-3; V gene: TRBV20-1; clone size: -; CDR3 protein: CSARAATVTDTQYF; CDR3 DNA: TGCAGTGCTAGAGCAGCTACGGTCACAGATACGCAGTATTTT
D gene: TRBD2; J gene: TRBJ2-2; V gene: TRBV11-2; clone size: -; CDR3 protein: CASSLDFLAGGGTGELFF; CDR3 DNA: TGTGCCAGCAGCTTAGATTTTCTAGCGGGAGGAGGTACCGGGGAGCTGTTTTTT
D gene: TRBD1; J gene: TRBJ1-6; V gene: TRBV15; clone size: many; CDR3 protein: CATSSRDRNNSPLHF; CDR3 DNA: TGTGCCACCAGCTCCCGGGACAGAAACAATTCACCCCTCCACTTT
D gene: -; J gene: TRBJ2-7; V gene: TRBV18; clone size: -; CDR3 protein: CASSPRGSIFYEQYF; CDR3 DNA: TGTGCCAGCTCACCAAGAGGTAGTATCTTCTACGAGCAGTACTTC
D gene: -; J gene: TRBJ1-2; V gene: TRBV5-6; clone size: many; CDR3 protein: CASSGRTRGYGYTF; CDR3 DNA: TGTGCCAGCAGCGGGCGGACGCGTGGGTATGGCTACACCTTC
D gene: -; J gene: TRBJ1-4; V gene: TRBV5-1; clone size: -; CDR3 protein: CASSFSADGEKLFF; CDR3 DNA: TGCGCCAGCAGCTTTTCGGCAGATGGTGAAAAACTGTTTTTT
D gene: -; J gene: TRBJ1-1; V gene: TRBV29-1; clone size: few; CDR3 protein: CSVERRERRDTEAFF; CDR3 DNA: TGCAGCGTTGAACGGCGGGAGCGAAGGGACACTGAAGCTTTCTTT
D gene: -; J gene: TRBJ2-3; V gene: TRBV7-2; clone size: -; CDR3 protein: CAEGGQYF; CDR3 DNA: TGTGCCGAGGGGGGGCAGTATTTT
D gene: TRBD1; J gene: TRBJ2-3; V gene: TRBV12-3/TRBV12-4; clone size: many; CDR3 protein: CASSTTDREGDTQYF; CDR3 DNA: TGTGCCAGCAGTACTACTGACAGGGAAGGAGATACGCAGTATTTT
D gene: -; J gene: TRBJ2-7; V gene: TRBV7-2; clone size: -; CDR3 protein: CASSPGRGRVGEQYF; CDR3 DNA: TGTGCCAGCAGCCCCGGAAGGGGGAGGGTAGGCGAGCAGTACTTC
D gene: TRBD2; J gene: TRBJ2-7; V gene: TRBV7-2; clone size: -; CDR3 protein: CASSLTQAGGTYEQYF; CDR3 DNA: TGTGCCAGCAGCTTAACCCAAGCGGGAGGGACCTACGAGCAGTACTTC
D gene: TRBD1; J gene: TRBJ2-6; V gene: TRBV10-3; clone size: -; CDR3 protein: CAIQPGQGASGANVLTF; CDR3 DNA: TGTGCCATCCAACCGGGACAGGGGGCGTCTGGGGCCAACGTCCTGACTTTC
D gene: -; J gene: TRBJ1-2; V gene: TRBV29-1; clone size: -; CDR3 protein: CSLGGLLGGYTF; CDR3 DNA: TGCAGCCTGGGGGGTCTGCTGGGTGGCTACACCTTC
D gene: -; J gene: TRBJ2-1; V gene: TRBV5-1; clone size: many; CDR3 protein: CASSKGRSRDNEQFF; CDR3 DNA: TGCGCCAGCAGCAAGGGACGCTCCCGCGACAATGAGCAGTTCTTC
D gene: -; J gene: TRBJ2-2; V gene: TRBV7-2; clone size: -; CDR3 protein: CASSLGVGRTAGELFF; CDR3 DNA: TGTGCCAGCAGCTTAGGGGTCGGACGGACGGCCGGGGAGCTGTTTTTT
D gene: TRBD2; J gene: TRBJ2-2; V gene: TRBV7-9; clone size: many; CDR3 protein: CASRPPGLAGWRELFF; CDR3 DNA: TGTGCCAGCAGACCCCCGGGACTAGCGGGATGGAGGGAGCTGTTTTTT
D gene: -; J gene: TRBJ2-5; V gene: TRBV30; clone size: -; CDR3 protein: CAWAPSGTQYF; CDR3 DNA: TGTGCCTGGGCCCCCTCGGGGACCCAGTACTTC
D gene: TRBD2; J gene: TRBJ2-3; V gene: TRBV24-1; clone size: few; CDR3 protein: CATSDRGLAATTDTQYF; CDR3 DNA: TGTGCCACCAGTGATCGGGGACTAGCGGCCACCACAGATACGCAGTATTTT
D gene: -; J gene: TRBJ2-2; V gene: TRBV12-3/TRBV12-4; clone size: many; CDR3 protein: CASSLIGYGELFF; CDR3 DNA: TGTGCCAGCAGTTTAATCGGGTACGGGGAGCTGTTTTTT
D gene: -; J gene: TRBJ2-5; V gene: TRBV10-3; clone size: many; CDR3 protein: CAISERREETQYF; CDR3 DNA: TGTGCCATCAGTGAGCGACGTGAGGAGACCCAGTACTTC
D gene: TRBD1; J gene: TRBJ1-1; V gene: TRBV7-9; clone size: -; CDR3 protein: CASSLDQTGEAFF; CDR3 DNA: TGTGCCAGCAGCTTAGATCAGACAGGGGAAGCTTTCTTT
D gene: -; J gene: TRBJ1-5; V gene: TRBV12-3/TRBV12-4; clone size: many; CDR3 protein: CASSLDSYNQPQHF; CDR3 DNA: TGTGCCAGCAGTTTAGACAGCTACAATCAGCCCCAGCATTTT
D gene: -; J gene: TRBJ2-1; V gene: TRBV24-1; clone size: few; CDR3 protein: CATSDFINEQFF; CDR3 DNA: TGTGCCACCAGTGATTTTATCAATGAGCAGTTCTTC
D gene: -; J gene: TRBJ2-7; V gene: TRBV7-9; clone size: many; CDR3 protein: CASSRSETGYEQYF; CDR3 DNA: TGTGCCAGCAGCCGATCGGAGACGGGGTACGAGCAGTACTTC